The clone carrying this TCR beta chain counts as medium-sized by frequency. Its cognate antigen is unknown. This sample was included in a study of T cell clusters in autoimmune cytopenias. General study points: No cluster-lack signature appeared between secondary cytopenia and chronic lymphocytic leukemia patients, apparently due to lymphoma masking. TRB repertoire shifts in secondary cytopenia and chronic lymphocytic leukemia mostly reflected lymphoma, not autoimmunity.

The CDR3 loop spans 14 amino acids. Germline V CDR1 and CDR2: GTSNPN, SVGIG (reference sequence). Multiplex touch-down PCR amplified TRB using TRB-A and TRB-B pools in one tube. TCRdb reprocessed the multiplex PCR reads and reports one entry per CDR3 protein, with no DNA. The sample's table shows under 8,500 distinct CDR3 sequences. Tens of thousands of genome equivalents of blood DNA were amplified for TRB. The sample consisted of peripheral blood. The TCR comes from a human donor with an autoimmune cytopenia or autoimmune hepatitis (not recorded which). The chain is built from TRBV30 and TRBJ2-5; TCRdb names TRBD1, which stays unverified in the absence of DNA. The CDR3 sequence: CAWTVQAFGGTQYF.